One and the same sample provided the 27 T cell receptor beta chains below, sequenced in a study of long-term antiretroviral therapy in people with HIV. At the survey level, the v3.0 immunoSEQ assay was run. Generated by immunoSEQ multiplex PCR, the TCRdb table keeps only in-frame clones and is missing some. This table has 13,000 to 15,000 clones, 70% to 85% appearing once. The sample here was unsorted PBMCs, taken 1.8 years before starting antiretroviral therapy. These receptors were collected from a woman between 35 and 50 years old with HIV.

The chain carries TRBV5-4 and TRBJ1-2; TRBD1 is a possible D gene (5 bases). The CDR3 runs to 13 residues. Trimming took 3 bases from V and 4 from J, leaving 10 bases between them. Germline CDR1 and CDR2: SGHNT and YYREEE (reference sequence). The CDR3 DNA sequence: TGTGCCAGCAGCTCGACAGTGCCCTATGGCTACACCTTC. Its protein is CASSSTVPYGYTF.

The gene calls are TRBV29-1 and TRBJ2-7; 7 bases align to TRBD2. V gave up 6 bases and J gave up 2 bases; unmatched junction bases: 13. CDR1 is SQVTM, CDR2 ANQGSEA, per germline. The CDR3 consists of 15 residues. This CDR3 is CSVVVAGSTPYEQYF. As DNA, the CDR3 is TGCAGCGTGGTGGTAGCGGGTTCCACCCCCTACGAGCAGTACTTC.

The chain is built from TRBV10-3 and TRBJ2-7, with 10 bases matching TRBD2. The trim removed 3 bases at V and 4 bases at J, leaving 3 bases unmatched. This CDR3 is 14 amino acids long. Per the germline V gene, CDR1 is ENHRY and CDR2 is SYGVKD. DNA of the CDR3: TGTGCCATCAGTGAAGCGGGAGGGCGGTACGAGCAGTACTTC. Residues: CAISEAGGRYEQYF.

The chain combines TRBV18 with TRBJ2-1; either TRBD1 or TRBD2 may supply D (5 bases each). V dropped 1 base and J dropped 2 bases, with 9 bases sitting between them. This CDR3 is 15 amino acids long. CDR1 KGHSH and CDR2 LQKENI come from the germline V gene. The CDR3 spells CASSPRPGPYNEQFF. The CDR3 nucleotides are TGTGCCAGCTCACCACGCCCGGGGCCCTACAATGAGCAGTTCTTC.

V is TRBV5-1 and J is TRBJ2-7; no definite D call. The germline V gene has CDR1 SGHRS and CDR2 YFSETQ. The V and J ends lost 2 bases and 4 bases respectively, with 4 bases between them. This CDR3 contains 11 residues. In nucleotides, the CDR3 is TGCGCCAGCAGCTTAGGTTACGAGCAGTACTTC. Its protein is CASSLGYEQYF. Full variable domain (remainder filled in from reference TRBV5-1 and TRBJ2-7): KAGVTQTPRYLIKTRGQQVTLSCSPISGHRSVSWYQQTPGQGLQFLFEYFSETQRNKGNFPGRFSGRQFSNSRSEMNVSTLELGDSALYLCASSLGYEQYFGPGTRLTVT.

This clone was seen a single time. In DNA form, the CDR3 reads TGTGCCAGCAGCTCTCGGGACACTTACAATGAGCAGTTCTTC. It yields the protein CASSSRDTYNEQFF. The rearrangement uses TRBV5-4 and TRBJ2-1; a weak D match, TRBD1 (6 bases). CDR1 and CDR2 (germline): SGHNT, YYREEE (reference sequence). The CDR3 contains 14 residues. The ends were cut back, 3 bases at V and 4 bases at J, with 11 bases in the middle.

This clone is medium-sized (0.01 to 0.1%) by share. The chain is built from TRBV18 and TRBJ1-2; D uncertain. Between the trimmed V and J ends, which lost 0 bases and 6 bases, there was a span of 14 bases. The germline CDR1 and CDR2 sequences are KGHSH and LQKENI. This CDR3 is 15 amino acids long. CDR3 nucleotides: TGTGCCAGCTCACCACCGAGCGAGGGCGCGGATGGCTACACCTTC. Translated, it gives CASSPPSEGADGYTF.

The chain is built from TRBV28 and TRBJ1-1; unclear D gene. This CDR3 comprises 12 residues. The V gene's germline CDR1 is MDHEN and CDR2 SYDVKM. Trimming left V 5 bases short and J 7 bases short, with 11 bases between. CDR3 in amino acids: CASSASGLEAFF. In nucleotides, the CDR3 is TGTGCCAGCAGTGCCTCCGGCCTTGAAGCTTTCTTT.

V and J are TRBV28 and TRBJ2-3, with D maybe TRBD2 (6 bases). The CDR3 runs to 13 residues. V was pared by 6 bases and J by 1 base, with 8 bases between. Germline CDR1 and CDR2: MDHEN and SYDVKM. DNA for the CDR3: TGTGCCAGCAGCTCGGGGGGCACAGATACGCAGTATTTT. This translates into CASSSGGTDTQYF. The entire variable domain, with the rest obtained from reference TRBV28 and TRBJ2-3, is as follows: DVKVTQSSRYLVKRTGEKVFLECVQDMDHENMFWYRQDPGLGLRLIYFSYDVKMKEKGDIPEGYSVSREKKERFSLILESASTNQTSMYLCASSSGGTDTQYFGPGTRLTVL.

The chain carries TRBV27 and TRBJ1-5; tentatively, D is TRBD1 (5 bases). This CDR3 comprises 14 residues. The germline V gene has CDR1 MNHEY and CDR2 SMNVEV (reference sequence). Between the trimmed V and J ends, which lost 5 bases and 0 bases, there was a span of 8 bases. CDR3 sequence (DNA): TGTGCCAGCAGTCTCGGGGGTAGCAATCAGCCCCAGCATTTT. It is translated as CASSLGGSNQPQHF.

The chain couples TRBV29-1 to TRBJ1-2; the match to TRBD1 covers 7 bases. Trimming took 5 bases from V and 3 from J; bases not matched to a gene: 3. The CDR3 runs to 12 residues. CDR1 SQVTM and CDR2 ANQGSEA come from the germline V gene. As DNA, the CDR3 is TGCAGCGTTAAAGGGGGCGACTATGGCTACACCTTC. Translating gives CSVKGGDYGYTF.

The CDR3 DNA reads as TGTGCCAGCACTACCGATAGGAGCTCCTACAATGAGCAGTTCTTC. Its protein is CASTTDRSSYNEQFF. The chain uses TRBV7-2 and TRBJ2-1; D is uncertain. V lost 7 bases to trimming and J lost 0 bases, with 13 bases between them. The germline V gene has CDR1 SGHTA and CDR2 FQGNSA. CDR3 length: 15 amino acids.

The rearrangement joins TRBV6-5 to TRBJ1-1; D is unresolved. CDR1 is MNHEY and CDR2 is SVGAGI in the germline V gene. V was shortened by 4 bases and J by 0 bases, with 6 bases between the two germline ends. The CDR3 is 13 residues long. The CDR3 bases are TGTGCCAGCAGTTTCACGATGAACACTGAAGCTTTCTTT. It is translated as CASSFTMNTEAFF.

The V and J genes are TRBV7-9 and TRBJ2-5; TRBD2 agrees at 8 bases. The CDR3 has 15 residues. Germline V lookup: CDR1 SEHNR, CDR2 FQNEAQ (reference sequence). V was pared by 5 bases and J by 1 base, with 6 bases of the junction left unmatched. The CDR3 region is CASSRPTSGQETQYF. Here the CDR3 DNA reads TGTGCCAGCAGCCGCCCCACTAGCGGCCAAGAGACCCAGTACTTC.

V and J are TRBV10-3 and TRBJ1-2, with D maybe TRBD1 (5 bases). Per the germline V gene, CDR1 is ENHRY and CDR2 is SYGVKD. V dropped 6 bases and J dropped 3 bases, with 14 bases sitting between them. CDR3 size: 14 residues. As DNA, the CDR3 is TGTGCCATCAGGGGGGAGGGTGGGGACTATGGCTACACCTTC. It codes for CAIRGEGGDYGYTF.

This chain joins TRBV2 and TRBJ1-4, with D possibly matching TRBD1 (5 bases). The CDR3 sequence is 13 residues long. V lost 7 bases and J 4 bases, leaving 10 bases between the germline ends. CDR1 SNHLY and CDR2 FYNNEI come from the germline V gene. Here the CDR3 reads CASMPTVNEKLFF. The CDR3 DNA is TGTGCCAGCATGCCGACAGTTAATGAAAAACTGTTTTTT. The complete variable domain, with remaining parts taken from reference TRBV2 and TRBJ1-4, reads EPEVTQTPSHQVTQMGQEVILRCVPISNHLYFYWYRQILGQKVEFLVSFYNNEISEKSEIFDDQFSVERPDGSNFTLKIRSTKLEDSAMYFCASMPTVNEKLFFGSGTQLSVL.

V is TRBV5-5 and J is TRBJ2-7, with 7 bases aligning to TRBD1. From germline, CDR1 is SGHKS and CDR2 YYEKEE (reference sequence). The CDR3 sequence is 14 residues long. Trimming at V came to 3 bases and at J to 4 bases, leaving 7 bases not matched to a gene. CDR3 coding DNA: TGTGCCAGCAGCTCTGACAGGGTCGGGTACGAGCAGTACTTC. Amino acid sequence: CASSSDRVGYEQYF.

The J gene is TRBJ2-1, the V gene TRBV10-3, with 9 nucleotides matching TRBD1. The V segment lost 6 bases and the J segment 9 bases; nucleotides outside the gene matches: 12. Germline loops: CDR1 ENHRY, CDR2 SYGVKD. The CDR3 has 15 residues. As DNA, the CDR3 is TGTGCCATCAGGATGACGGGACAGGGATATAGTGAGCAGTTCTTC. Protein: CAIRMTGQGYSEQFF.

The gene calls are TRBV7-9 and TRBJ2-1; D is unclear. This CDR3 region has 13 residues. Between the trimmed V and J ends, which lost 0 bases and 0 bases, there was a span of 0 bases. The germline gives CDR1 SEHNR, CDR2 FQNEAQ (reference sequence). The CDR3 region has the DNA TGTGCCAGCAGCTTAGCCTCCTACAATGAGCAGTTCTTC. It yields the protein CASSLASYNEQFF.

The chain uses TRBV5-6 and TRBJ1-1; TRBD1 might be the D (6 bases). V dropped 0 bases and J dropped 4 bases, with 13 bases sitting between them. CDR3 length: 15 amino acids. Germline assignment: CDR1 SGHDT and CDR2 YYEEEE. In DNA form, the CDR3 reads TGTGCCAGCAGCTTGGGACCAACAGGGCGCACTGAAGCTTTCTTT. This codes for CASSLGPTGRTEAFF.

This chain joins TRBV5-4 and TRBJ2-3; D gene ambiguous. This CDR3 comprises 11 residues. Germline assignment: CDR1 SGHNT and CDR2 YYREEE (reference sequence). Trimming shortened V by 2 bases and J by 6 bases, and 4 bases separated the two germline ends. The CDR3 loop is CASSFGDTQYF. In DNA form, the CDR3 reads TGTGCCAGCAGCTTCGGGGATACGCAGTATTTT.

J is TRBJ1-2 and V is TRBV2, with D perhaps TRBD1 (5 bases). From germline, CDR1 is SNHLY and CDR2 FYNNEI. There are 15 residues in the CDR3. V was clipped by 6 bases and J by 6 bases, with 20 bases between them. This CDR3 reads CASRGEMWEGNGYTF. The CDR3, as DNA: TGTGCCAGCAGGGGGGAGATGTGGGAAGGTAATGGCTACACCTTC. Full variable domain (outside the CDR3, taken from reference TRBV2 and TRBJ1-2): EPEVTQTPSHQVTQMGQEVILRCVPISNHLYFYWYRQILGQKVEFLVSFYNNEISEKSEIFDDQFSVERPDGSNFTLKIRSTKLEDSAMYFCASRGEMWEGNGYTFGSGTRLTVV.

The rearrangement links TRBV12-5 to TRBJ2-5; the D gene is possibly TRBD1 (5 bases). The V end was cut by 2 bases, the J end by 7 bases, with 11 bases between. Germline CDR1 and CDR2: LGHNT and FRNRAP. The CDR3 totals 13 residues. As DNA, the CDR3 is TGTGCTAGTGGTTTGAGGGGTGTAGGGACCCAGTACTTC. This translates into CASGLRGVGTQYF.

The chain combines TRBV11-1 with TRBJ2-5, with no clear D. V lost 2 bases and J lost 6, with 4 bases in between. The CDR3 is made up of 11 amino acids. Germline V lookup: CDR1 SGHAT, CDR2 FQDESV (reference sequence). The CDR3 is CASSLRKTQYF. DNA for the CDR3: TGTGCCAGCAGCTTAAGGAAGACCCAGTACTTC.

This clone was detected only a few times. The chain uses TRBV18 and TRBJ2-4, with 14 bases identical to TRBD2. Germline loops: CDR1 KGHSH, CDR2 LQKENI. With V trimmed by 0 bases and J by 6 bases, 7 bases remained unmatched. The CDR3 sequence is 18 residues long. CDR3 bases: TGTGCCAGCTCACCACCGAGACTAGCGGGAGGGCCTGTAAACATTCAGTACTTC. This gives the protein CASSPPRLAGGPVNIQYF.

The chain carries TRBV6-5 and TRBJ2-3; 9 positions agree with TRBD2. V was pared by 2 bases and J by 6 bases, with 3 bases of the junction left unmatched. The CDR3 is 14 amino acids. The germline V gene has CDR1 MNHEY and CDR2 SVGAGI. The CDR3: CASSYGSGSDTQYF. CDR3 sequence (DNA): TGTGCCAGCAGTTACGGTAGCGGGAGTGATACGCAGTATTTT.

The chain links TRBV19 to TRBJ1-4; 9 positions agree with TRBD1. CDR3 length: 15 residues. The V and J ends lost 5 bases and 10 bases, in that order; junction bases with no gene match: 11. CDR1 is LNHDA, CDR2 SQIVND, per germline (reference sequence). The CDR3 DNA is TGTGCCAGTAGTGCTCCGGGACAGGGTTTTGGAAAACTGTTTTTT. Residues: CASSAPGQGFGKLFF.